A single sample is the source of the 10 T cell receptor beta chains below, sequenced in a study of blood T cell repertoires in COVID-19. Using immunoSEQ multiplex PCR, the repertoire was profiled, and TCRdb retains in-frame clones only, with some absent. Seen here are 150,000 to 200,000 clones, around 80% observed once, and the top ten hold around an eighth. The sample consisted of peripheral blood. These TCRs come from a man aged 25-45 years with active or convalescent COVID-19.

The CDR3 sequence: CASSLEGSAYEQYF. CDR3 DNA: TGTGCCAGCAGTTTGGAGGGAAGTGCCTACGAGCAGTACTTC. This chain joins TRBV6-1 and TRBJ2-7, with a possible D match to TRBD2 (6 bases). The CDR3 extends over 14 amino acids. Germline V gene lookup returns CDR1 MNHNS and CDR2 SASEGT. Trimming stripped 5 bases from V and 2 bases from J, with 13 bases between.

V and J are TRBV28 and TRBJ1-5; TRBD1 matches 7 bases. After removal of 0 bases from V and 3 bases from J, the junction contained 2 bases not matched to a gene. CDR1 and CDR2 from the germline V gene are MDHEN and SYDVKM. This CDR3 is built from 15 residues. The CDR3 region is CASSLWGQLNQPQHF. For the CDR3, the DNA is TGTGCCAGCAGTTTATGGGGACAGCTCAATCAGCCCCAGCATTTT.

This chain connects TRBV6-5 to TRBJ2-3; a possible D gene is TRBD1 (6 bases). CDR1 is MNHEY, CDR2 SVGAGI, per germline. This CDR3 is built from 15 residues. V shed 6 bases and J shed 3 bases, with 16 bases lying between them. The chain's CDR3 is CASSRDTPRTDTQYF. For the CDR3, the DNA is TGTGCCAGCAGCCGGGACACACCCCGGACAGATACGCAGTATTTT.

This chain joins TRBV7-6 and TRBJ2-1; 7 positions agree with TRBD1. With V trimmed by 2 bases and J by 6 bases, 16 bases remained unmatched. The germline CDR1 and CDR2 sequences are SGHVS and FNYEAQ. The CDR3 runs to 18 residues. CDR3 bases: TGTGCCAGCAGCTTACTGCGCCAGGGGGTGGTCCCGACCAATGAGCAGTTCTTC. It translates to CASSLLRQGVVPTNEQFF.

The CDR3 bases are TGTGCCAGCAGCCAGCGGGCCCAGAGAGGCTACACCTTC. Protein: CASSQRAQRGYTF. This chain connects TRBV11-2 to TRBJ1-2; no firm D call. CDR3 length: 13 residues. Germline V gene sequence: CDR1 SGHAT, CDR2 FQNNGV. V lost 5 bases to trimming and J lost 8 bases, with 15 bases between them.

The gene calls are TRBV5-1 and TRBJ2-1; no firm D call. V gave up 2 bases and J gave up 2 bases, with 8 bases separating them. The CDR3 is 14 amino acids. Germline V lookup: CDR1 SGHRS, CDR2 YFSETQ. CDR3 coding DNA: TGCGCCAGCAGCTTTTCCCCGGCCTACAATGAGCAGTTCTTC. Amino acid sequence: CASSFSPAYNEQFF. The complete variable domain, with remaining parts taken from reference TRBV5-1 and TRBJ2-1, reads KAGVTQTPRYLIKTRGQQVTLSCSPISGHRSVSWYQQTPGQGLQFLFEYFSETQRNKGNFPGRFSGRQFSNSRSEMNVSTLELGDSALYLCASSFSPAYNEQFFGPGTRLTVL.

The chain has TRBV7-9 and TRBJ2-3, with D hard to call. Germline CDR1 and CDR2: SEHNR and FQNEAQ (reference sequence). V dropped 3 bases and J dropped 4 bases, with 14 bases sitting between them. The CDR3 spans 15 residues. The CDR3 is CASSFHTGVPDTQYF. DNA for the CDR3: TGTGCCAGCAGCTTTCATACGGGTGTCCCAGATACGCAGTATTTT.

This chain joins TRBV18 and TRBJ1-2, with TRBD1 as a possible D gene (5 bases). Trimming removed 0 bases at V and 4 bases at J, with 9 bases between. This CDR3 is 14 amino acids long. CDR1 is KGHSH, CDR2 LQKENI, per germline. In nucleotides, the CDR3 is TGTGCCAGCTCACCACCGCCCAGGGCCTATGGCTACACCTTC. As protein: CASSPPPRAYGYTF.

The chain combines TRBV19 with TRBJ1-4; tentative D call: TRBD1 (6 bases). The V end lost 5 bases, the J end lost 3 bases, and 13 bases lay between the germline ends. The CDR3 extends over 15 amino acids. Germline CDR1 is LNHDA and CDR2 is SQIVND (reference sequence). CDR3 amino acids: CASSLGAGANEKLFF. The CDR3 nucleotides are TGTGCCAGTAGTCTGGGGGCGGGGGCTAATGAAAAACTGTTTTTT.

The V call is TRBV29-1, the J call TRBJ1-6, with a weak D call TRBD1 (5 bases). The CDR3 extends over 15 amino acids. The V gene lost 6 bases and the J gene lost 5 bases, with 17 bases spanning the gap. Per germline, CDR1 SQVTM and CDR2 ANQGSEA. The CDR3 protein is CSVAPRDFHNSPLHF. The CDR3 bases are TGCAGCGTAGCGCCACGGGACTTTCATAATTCACCCCTCCACTTT.